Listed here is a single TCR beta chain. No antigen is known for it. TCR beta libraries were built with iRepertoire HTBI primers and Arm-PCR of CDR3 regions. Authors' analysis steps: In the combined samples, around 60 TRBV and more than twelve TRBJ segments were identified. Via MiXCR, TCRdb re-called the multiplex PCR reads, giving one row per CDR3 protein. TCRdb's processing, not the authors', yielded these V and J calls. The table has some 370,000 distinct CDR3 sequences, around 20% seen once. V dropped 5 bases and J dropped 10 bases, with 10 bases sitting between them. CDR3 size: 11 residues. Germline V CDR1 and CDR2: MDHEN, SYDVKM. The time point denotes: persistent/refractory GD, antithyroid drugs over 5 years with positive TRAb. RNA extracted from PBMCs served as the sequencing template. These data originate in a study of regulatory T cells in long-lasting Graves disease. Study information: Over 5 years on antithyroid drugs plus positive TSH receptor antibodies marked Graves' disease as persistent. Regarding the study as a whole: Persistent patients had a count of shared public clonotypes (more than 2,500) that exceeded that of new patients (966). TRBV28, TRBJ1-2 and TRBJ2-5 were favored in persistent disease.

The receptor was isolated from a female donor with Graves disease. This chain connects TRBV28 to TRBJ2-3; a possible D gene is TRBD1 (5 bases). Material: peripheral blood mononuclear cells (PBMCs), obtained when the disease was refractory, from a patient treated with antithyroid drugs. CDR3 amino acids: CASSPRGPQYF. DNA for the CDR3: TGTGCCAGCAGTCCAAGGGGTCCGCAGTATTTT.